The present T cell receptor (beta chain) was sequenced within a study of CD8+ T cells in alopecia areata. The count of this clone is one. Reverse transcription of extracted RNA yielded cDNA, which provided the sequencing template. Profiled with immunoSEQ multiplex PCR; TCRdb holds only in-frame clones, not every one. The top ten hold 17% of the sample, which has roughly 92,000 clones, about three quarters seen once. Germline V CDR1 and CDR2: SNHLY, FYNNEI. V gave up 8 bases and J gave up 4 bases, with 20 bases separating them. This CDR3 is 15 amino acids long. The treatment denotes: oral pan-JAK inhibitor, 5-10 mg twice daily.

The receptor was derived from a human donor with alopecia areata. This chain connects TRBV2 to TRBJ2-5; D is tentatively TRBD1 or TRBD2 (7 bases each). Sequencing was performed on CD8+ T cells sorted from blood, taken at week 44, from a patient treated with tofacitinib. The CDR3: CASRWGGGMRETQYF. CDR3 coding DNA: TGTGCCAGCCGATGGGGAGGGGGCATGCGAGAGACCCAGTACTTC.